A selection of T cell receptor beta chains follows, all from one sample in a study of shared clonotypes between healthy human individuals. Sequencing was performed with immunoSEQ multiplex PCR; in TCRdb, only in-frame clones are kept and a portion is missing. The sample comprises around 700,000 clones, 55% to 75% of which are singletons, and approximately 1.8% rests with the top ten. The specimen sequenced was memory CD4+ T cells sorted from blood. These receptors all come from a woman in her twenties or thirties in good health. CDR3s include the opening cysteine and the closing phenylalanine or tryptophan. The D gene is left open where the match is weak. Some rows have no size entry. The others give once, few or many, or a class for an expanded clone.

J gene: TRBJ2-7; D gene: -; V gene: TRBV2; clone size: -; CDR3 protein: CASSSGRGEQYF; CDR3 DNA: TGTGCCAGCAGTTCCGGACGGGGCGAGCAGTACTTC
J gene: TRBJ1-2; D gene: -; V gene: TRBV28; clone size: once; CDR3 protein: CASYSPHGGHYGYTF; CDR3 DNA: TGTGCCAGCTACTCCCCTCACGGGGGGCACTATGGCTACACCTTC
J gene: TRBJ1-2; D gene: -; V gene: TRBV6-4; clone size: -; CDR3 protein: CASSLSGTDYGYTF; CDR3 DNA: TGTGCCAGCAGTTTATCCGGGACTGATTATGGCTACACCTTC
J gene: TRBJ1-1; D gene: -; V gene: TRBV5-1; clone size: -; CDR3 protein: CASSLAGARRSSTEAFF; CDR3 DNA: TGCGCCAGCAGCTTGGCCGGGGCCAGGAGGTCGAGCACTGAAGCTTTCTTT
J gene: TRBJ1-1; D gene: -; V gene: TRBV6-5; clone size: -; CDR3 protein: CASSYISGQTEAFF; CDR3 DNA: TGTGCCAGCAGTTACATTTCAGGGCAGACTGAAGCTTTCTTT
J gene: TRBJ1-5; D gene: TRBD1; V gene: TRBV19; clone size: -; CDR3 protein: CASSLDRSRDQPQHF; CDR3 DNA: TGTGCCAGTAGTCTGGACAGGAGCCGTGATCAGCCCCAGCATTTT
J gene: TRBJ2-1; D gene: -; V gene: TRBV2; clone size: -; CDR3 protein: CASSGLFSYNEQFF; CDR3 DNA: TGTGCCAGCAGTGGTCTTTTCTCCTACAATGAGCAGTTCTTC
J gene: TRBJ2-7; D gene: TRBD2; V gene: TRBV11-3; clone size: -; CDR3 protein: CASSFRTGGEQYF; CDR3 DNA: TGTGCCAGCAGCTTTAGAACGGGGGGCGAGCAGTACTTC
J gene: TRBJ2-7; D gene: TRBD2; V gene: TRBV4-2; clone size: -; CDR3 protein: CASSQGLAGSYEQYF; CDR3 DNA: TGTGCCAGCAGCCAGGGACTAGCGGGCTCCTACGAGCAGTACTTC
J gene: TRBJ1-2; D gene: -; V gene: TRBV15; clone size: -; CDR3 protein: CATSFDGEGYTF; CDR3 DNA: TGTGCCACCAGCTTTGATGGGGAAGGCTACACCTTC
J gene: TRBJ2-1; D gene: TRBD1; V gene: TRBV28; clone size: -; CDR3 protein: CASHRGPYNEQFF; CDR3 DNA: TGTGCCAGCCACAGGGGCCCCTACAATGAGCAGTTCTTC
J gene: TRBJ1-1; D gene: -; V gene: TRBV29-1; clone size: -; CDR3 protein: CSVVPGVNTEAFF; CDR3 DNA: TGCAGCGTTGTCCCAGGGGTTAACACTGAAGCTTTCTTT
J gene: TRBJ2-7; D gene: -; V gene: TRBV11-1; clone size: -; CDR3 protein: CASSFYSYEQYF; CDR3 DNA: TGTGCCAGCAGCTTTTACAGCTACGAGCAGTACTTC
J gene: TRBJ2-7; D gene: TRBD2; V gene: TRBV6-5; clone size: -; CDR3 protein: CASRGTSGSFDEQYF; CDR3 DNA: TGTGCCAGCAGGGGGACTAGCGGGAGTTTCGACGAGCAGTACTTC
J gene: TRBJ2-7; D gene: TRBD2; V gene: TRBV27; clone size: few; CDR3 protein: CASRPAGGRAGYEQYF; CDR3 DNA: TGTGCCAGCAGACCAGCGGGAGGTCGCGCGGGCTACGAGCAGTACTTC